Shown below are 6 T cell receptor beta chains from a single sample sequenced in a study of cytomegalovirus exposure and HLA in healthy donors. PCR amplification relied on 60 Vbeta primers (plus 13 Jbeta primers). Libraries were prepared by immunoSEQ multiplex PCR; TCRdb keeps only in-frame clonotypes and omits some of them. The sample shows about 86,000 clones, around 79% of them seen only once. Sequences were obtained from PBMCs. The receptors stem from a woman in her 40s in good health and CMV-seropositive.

The CDR3 here is CASSPGQNIQYF. In DNA, the CDR3 is TGTGCCAGCAGTCCAGGCCAAAACATTCAGTACTTC. The chain joins TRBV7-9 to TRBJ2-4, with D hard to call. Germline loops: CDR1 SEHNR, CDR2 FQNEAQ (reference sequence). CDR3 length equals 12 residues. Trimming left V 6 bases short and J 5 bases short, with 8 bases between.

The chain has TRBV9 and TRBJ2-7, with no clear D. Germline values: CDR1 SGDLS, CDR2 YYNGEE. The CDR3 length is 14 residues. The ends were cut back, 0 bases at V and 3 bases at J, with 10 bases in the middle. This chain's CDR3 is CASSVDHRNYEQYF. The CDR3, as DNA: TGTGCCAGCAGCGTAGATCACAGAAACTACGAGCAGTACTTC. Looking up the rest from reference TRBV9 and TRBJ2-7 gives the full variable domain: DSGVTQTPKHLITATGQRVTLRCSPRSGDLSVYWYQQSLDQGLQFLIQYYNGEERAKGNILERFSAQQFPDLHSELNLSSLELGDSALYFCASSVDHRNYEQYFGPGTRLTVT.

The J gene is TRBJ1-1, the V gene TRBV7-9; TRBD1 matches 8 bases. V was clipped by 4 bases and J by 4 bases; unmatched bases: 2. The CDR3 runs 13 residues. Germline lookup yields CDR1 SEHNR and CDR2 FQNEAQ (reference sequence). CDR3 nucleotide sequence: TGTGCCAGCAGCTCAGGGGGCGGCACTGAAGCTTTCTTT. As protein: CASSSGGGTEAFF.

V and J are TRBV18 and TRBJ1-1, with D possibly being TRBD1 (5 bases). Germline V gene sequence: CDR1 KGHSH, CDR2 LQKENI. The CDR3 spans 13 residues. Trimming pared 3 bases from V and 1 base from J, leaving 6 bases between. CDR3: CASSPQGNTEAFF. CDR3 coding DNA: TGTGCCAGCTCACCTCAGGGGAACACTGAAGCTTTCTTT.

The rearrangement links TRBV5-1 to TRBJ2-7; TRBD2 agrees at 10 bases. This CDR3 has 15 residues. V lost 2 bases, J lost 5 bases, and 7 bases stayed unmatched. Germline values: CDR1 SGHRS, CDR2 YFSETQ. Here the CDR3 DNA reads TGCGCCAGCAGCTTTTCTAGCGGGAGCTTAAACGAGCAGTACTTC. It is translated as CASSFSSGSLNEQYF.

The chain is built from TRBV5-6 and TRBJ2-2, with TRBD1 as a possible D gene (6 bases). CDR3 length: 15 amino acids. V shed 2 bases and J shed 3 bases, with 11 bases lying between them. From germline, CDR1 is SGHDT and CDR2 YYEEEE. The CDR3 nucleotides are TGTGCCAGCAGCTTTCGACAGGAGTACACCGGGGAGCTGTTTTTT. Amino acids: CASSFRQEYTGELFF.